These 9 T cell receptor beta chains were sequenced from one sample in a study of radiotherapy plus CTLA-4 blockade in lung cancer. Using immunoSEQ multiplex PCR, the repertoire was profiled, and TCRdb retains in-frame clones only, with some absent. This sample has 75,000 to 100,000 clones, with roughly 74% found just once. The specimen comprised peripheral blood, sampled from a patient treated with radiotherapy plus ipilimumab. The receptors derive from a human donor with non-small cell lung cancer who had a partial response to radiotherapy plus ipilimumab. Some clones in this sample may be carry-over from other donors' samples.

The chain links TRBV4-2 to TRBJ2-3; TRBD2 matches at 8 bases. Germline CDR1 reads LGHNA; CDR2 reads YNFKEQ. The CDR3 sequence is 17 residues long. J was trimmed by 4 bases and V by 4 bases; bases with no gene match: 13. CDR3 sequence (DNA): TGTGCCAGCAGCCGGGGGCTGGCGGGAGGACGGGCAGATACGCAGTATTTT. Protein product: CASSRGLAGGRADTQYF.

The CDR3: CASSLFGGRETQYF. The CDR3 region has the DNA TGCGCCAGCAGCTTGTTCGGCGGGAGGGAGACCCAGTACTTC. V usage is TRBV5-1 and J usage is TRBJ2-5; 8 nucleotides match TRBD2. The CDR3 sequence is 14 residues long. V was pared by 1 base and J by 5 bases, with 4 bases of the junction left unmatched. The germline CDR1 and CDR2 sequences are SGHRS and YFSETQ.

V gene TRBV7-6 combines with J gene TRBJ2-2; D is unclear. Germline lookup yields CDR1 SGHVS and CDR2 FNYEAQ. This CDR3 is 15 amino acids long. V was shortened by 6 bases and J by 1 base, with 12 bases between the two germline ends. The CDR3 spells CASRPGSGNTGELFF. CDR3 nucleotides: TGTGCCAGCAGGCCCGGCTCAGGGAACACCGGGGAGCTGTTTTTT.

This clone appeared once. The V gene is TRBV5-8, the J gene TRBJ1-5; 8 nucleotides line up with TRBD1. Germline V CDR1 and CDR2: SGHTS, YDEGEE. The length of the CDR3 is 15 residues. V was pared by 4 bases and J by 6 bases, with 9 bases of the junction left unmatched. Written as DNA, the CDR3 is TGTGCCAGCAGCCGTCCGGGACAGGTCGGTCAGCCCCAGCATTTT. As protein: CASSRPGQVGQPQHF.

V is TRBV7-2 and J is TRBJ1-3; D may be TRBD1 (6 bases). Looked up from germline, CDR1 is SGHTA and CDR2 is FQGNSA. V lost 4 bases and J 2 bases, leaving 12 bases between the germline ends. The CDR3 sequence is 15 residues long. CDR3 DNA sequence: TGTGCCAGCAGCTCTGGAGGGGGGGCTGGAAACACCATATATTTT. It is translated as CASSSGGGAGNTIYF.

The chain has TRBV19 and TRBJ2-3; 11 nucleotides line up with TRBD2. This CDR3 is built from 16 residues. The V gene end was trimmed by 1 base and the J gene end by 6 bases; junction bases not matched to a gene: 6. Germline CDR1 and CDR2: LNHDA and SQIVND (reference sequence). CDR3 sequence reads: CASSIGLAGGADTQYF. The DNA of the CDR3 is TGTGCCAGTAGTATAGGTCTAGCGGGGGGTGCGGATACGCAGTATTTT.

V is TRBV5-1 and J is TRBJ1-5; no reliable D call. Trimming took 0 bases from V and 0 from J, leaving 7 bases between them. CDR3 length equals 15 residues. Germline-derived CDR1 and CDR2 are SGHRS and YFSETQ. The CDR3 region is CASSLDPVSNQPQHF. DNA of the CDR3: TGCGCCAGCAGCTTGGACCCAGTTAGCAATCAGCCCCAGCATTTT. Combining the CDR3 with reference TRBV5-1 and TRBJ1-5 gives the whole variable domain KAGVTQTPRYLIKTRGQQVTLSCSPISGHRSVSWYQQTPGQGLQFLFEYFSETQRNKGNFPGRFSGRQFSNSRSEMNVSTLELGDSALYLCASSLDPVSNQPQHFGDGTRLSIL.

The chain has TRBV6-5 and TRBJ1-1; no clear D. Looked up from germline, CDR1 is MNHEY and CDR2 is SVGAGI. The CDR3 length is 14 residues. V lost 4 bases, J lost 4 bases, and 13 bases lay in between. This CDR3 is CASSSVGVGTEAFF. CDR3 bases: TGTGCCAGCAGTTCCGTGGGCGTTGGCACTGAAGCTTTCTTT.

This clone was picked up one time. The V call is TRBV19, the J call TRBJ1-5; D is unclear. The V end was cut by 9 bases, the J end by 2 bases, with 17 bases between. Per germline, CDR1 LNHDA and CDR2 SQIVND (reference sequence). The length of the CDR3 is 15 residues. The CDR3 spells CASSTSGYGNQPQHF. The CDR3 region has the DNA TGTGCCAGCTCAACGTCGGGGTATGGCAATCAGCCCCAGCATTTT. Full variable domain (missing parts from reference TRBV19 and TRBJ1-5): DGGITQSPKYLFRKEGQNVTLSCEQNLNHDAMYWYRQDPGQGLRLIYYSQIVNDFQKGDIAEGYSVSREKKESFPLTVTSAQKNPTAFYLCASSTSGYGNQPQHFGDGTRLSIL.